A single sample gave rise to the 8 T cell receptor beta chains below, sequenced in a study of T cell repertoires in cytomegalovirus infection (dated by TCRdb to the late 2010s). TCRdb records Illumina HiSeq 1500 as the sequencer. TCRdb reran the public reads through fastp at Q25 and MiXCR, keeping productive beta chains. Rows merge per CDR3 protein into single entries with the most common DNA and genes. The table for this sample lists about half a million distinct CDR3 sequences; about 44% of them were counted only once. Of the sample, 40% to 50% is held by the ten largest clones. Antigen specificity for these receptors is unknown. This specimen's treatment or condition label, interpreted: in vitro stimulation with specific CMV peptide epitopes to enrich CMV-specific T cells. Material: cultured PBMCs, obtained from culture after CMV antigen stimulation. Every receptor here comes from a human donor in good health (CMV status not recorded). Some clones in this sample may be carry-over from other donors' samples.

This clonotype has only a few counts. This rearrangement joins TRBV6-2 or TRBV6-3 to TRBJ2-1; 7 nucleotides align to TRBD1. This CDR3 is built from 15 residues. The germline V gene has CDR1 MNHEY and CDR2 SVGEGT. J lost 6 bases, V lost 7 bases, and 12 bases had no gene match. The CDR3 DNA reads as TGTGCCAGCAAAGGGGTAGGGGGCCGGCTCAATGAGCAGTTCTTC. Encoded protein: CASKGVGGRLNEQFF.

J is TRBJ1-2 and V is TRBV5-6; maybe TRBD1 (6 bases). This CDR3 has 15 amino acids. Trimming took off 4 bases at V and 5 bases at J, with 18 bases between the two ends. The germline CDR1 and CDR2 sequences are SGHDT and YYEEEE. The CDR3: CASSLYGGALYGYTF. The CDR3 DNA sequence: TGTGCCAGCAGCCTGTATGGGGGCGCCTTGTATGGCTACACCTTC.

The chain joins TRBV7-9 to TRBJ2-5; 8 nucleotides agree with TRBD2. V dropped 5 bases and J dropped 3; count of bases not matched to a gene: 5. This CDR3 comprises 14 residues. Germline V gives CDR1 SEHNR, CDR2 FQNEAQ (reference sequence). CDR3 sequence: CASSPSGGEETQYF. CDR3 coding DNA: TGTGCCAGCAGCCCGTCGGGGGGGGAAGAGACCCAGTACTTC.

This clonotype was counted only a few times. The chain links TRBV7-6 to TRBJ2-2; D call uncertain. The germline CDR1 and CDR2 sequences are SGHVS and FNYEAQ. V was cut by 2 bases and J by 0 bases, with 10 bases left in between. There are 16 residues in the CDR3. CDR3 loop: CASSLNRVTNTGELFF. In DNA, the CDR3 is TGTGCCAGCAGCTTAAACAGAGTGACGAACACCGGGGAGCTGTTTTTT. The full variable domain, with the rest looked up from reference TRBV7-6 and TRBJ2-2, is GAGVSQSPRYKVTKRGQDVALRCDPISGHVSLYWYRQALGQGPEFLTYFNYEAQQDKSGLPNDRFSAERPEGSISTLTIQRTEQRDSAMYRCASSLNRVTNTGELFFGEGSRLTVL.

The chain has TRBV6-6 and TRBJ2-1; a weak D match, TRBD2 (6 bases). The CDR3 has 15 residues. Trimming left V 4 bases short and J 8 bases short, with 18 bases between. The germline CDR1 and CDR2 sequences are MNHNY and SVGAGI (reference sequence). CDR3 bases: TGTGCCAGCAGTTTCCTGACTAGTGCGGGCGATGAGCAGTTCTTC. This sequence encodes CASSFLTSAGDEQFF.

The CDR3 region is CASSFRTHVGAVQYF. The CDR3 region has the DNA TGTGCCAGCAGCTTCCGAACGCACGTTGGGGCGGTGCAGTATTTT. V and J are TRBV7-6 and TRBJ2-3; the D gene is possibly TRBD1 (5 bases). The CDR3 contains 15 residues. Trimming removed 3 bases at V and 11 bases at J, with 21 bases between. The germline gives CDR1 SGHVS, CDR2 FNYEAQ.

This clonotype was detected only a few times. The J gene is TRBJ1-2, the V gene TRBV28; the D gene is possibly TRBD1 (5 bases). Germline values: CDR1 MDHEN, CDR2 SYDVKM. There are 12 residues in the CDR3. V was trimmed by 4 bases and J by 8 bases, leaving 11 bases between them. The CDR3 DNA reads TGTGCCAGCAGTTCCCGGGACGGCGGCTACACCTTC. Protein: CASSSRDGGYTF.

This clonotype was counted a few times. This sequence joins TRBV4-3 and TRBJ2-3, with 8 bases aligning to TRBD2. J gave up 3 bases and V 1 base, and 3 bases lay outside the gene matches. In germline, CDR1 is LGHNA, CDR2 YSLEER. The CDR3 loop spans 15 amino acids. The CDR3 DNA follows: TGCGCCAGCAGCCAAGCAGGCGGGAGGACAGATACGCAGTATTTT. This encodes CASSQAGGRTDTQYF.